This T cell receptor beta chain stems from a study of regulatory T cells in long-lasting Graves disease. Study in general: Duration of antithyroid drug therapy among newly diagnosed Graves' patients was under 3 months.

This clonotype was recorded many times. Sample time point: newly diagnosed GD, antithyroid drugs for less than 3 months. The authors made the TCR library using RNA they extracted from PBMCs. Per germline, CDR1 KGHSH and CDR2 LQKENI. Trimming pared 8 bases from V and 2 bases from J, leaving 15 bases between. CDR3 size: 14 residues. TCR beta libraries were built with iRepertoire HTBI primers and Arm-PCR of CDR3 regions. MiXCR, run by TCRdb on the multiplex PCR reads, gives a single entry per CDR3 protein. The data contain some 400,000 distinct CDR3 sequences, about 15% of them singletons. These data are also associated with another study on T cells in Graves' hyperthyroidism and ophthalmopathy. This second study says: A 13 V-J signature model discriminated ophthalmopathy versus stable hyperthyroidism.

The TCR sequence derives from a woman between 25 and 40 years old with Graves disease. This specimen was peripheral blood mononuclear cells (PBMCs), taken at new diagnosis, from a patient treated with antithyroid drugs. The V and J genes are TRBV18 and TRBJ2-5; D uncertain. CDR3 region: CASSPPGRQETQYF. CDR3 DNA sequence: TGTGCCAGCAGCCCACCCGGGCGACAAGAGACCCAGTACTTC.